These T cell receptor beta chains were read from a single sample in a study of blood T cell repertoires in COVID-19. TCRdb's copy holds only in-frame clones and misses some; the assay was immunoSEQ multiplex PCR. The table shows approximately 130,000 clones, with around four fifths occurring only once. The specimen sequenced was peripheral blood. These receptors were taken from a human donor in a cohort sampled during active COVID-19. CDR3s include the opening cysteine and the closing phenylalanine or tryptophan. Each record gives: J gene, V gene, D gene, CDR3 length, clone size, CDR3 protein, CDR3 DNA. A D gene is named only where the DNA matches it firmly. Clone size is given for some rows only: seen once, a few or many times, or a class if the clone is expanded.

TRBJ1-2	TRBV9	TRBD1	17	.	CASSVRPMPQGAKGYTF	TGTGCCAGCAGCGTACGTCCAATGCCACAGGGGGCAAAGGGCTACACCTTT
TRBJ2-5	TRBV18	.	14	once	CASSPPGSEETQYF	TGTGCCAGCTCACCACCCGGGTCCGAAGAGACCCAGTACTTC
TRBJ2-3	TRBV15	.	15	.	CATSRFLGVVDTQYF	TGTGCCACCAGCAGGTTCCTCGGGGTGGTAGATACGCAGTATTTT
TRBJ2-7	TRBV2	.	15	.	CASSGDLLRAYEQYF	TGTGCCAGCAGTGGGGACTTACTACGAGCCTACGAGCAGTACTTC
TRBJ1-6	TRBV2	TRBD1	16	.	CASSDTGGWVNSPLHF	TGTGCCAGCAGTGACACAGGGGGCTGGGTTAATTCACCCCTCCACTTT
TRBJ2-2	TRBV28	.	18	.	CASRLQVRSPKNTGELFF	TGTGCCAGCAGGCTTCAAGTGAGGTCTCCTAAAAACACCGGGGAGCTGTTTTTT
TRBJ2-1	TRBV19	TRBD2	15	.	CASSRSGVLPDEQFF	TGTGCCAGTAGCCGAAGCGGGGTGCTCCCCGATGAGCAGTTCTTC
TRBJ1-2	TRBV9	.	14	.	CASSPLTGLYGYTF	TGTGCCAGCAGCCCGCTGACAGGTCTTTATGGCTACACCTTC
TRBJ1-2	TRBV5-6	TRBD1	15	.	CASSLVGQGHYGYTF	TGTGCCAGCAGCTTGGTAGGACAGGGGCACTATGGCTACACCTTC
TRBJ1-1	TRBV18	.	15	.	CASSPGRPMNTEAFF	TGTGCCAGCTCACCAGGCAGGCCCATGAACACTGAAGCTTTCTTT
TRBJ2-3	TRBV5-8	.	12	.	CASSFVADTQYF	TGTGCCAGCAGCTTCGTTGCAGATACGCAGTATTTT
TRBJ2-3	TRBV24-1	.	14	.	CATSDARGYDTQYF	TGTGCCACCAGTGATGCACGGGGTTACGATACGCAGTATTTT
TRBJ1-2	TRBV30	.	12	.	CAWSVKGVGYTF	TGTGCCTGGAGTGTGAAGGGGGTCGGCTACACCTTC
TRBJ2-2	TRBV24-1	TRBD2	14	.	CATRSLAGIGELFF	TGTGCCACCAGGAGTCTAGCGGGAATCGGGGAGCTGTTTTTT
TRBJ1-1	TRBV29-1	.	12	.	CSVAFPGTEAFF	TGCAGCGTTGCTTTCCCGGGAACTGAAGCTTTCTTT
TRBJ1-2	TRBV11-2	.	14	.	CASSSDLSNYGYTF	TGTGCCAGCAGCTCAGACCTCTCTAACTATGGCTACACCTTC
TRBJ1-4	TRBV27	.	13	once	CASRSLANEKLFF	TGTGCCAGCAGGAGCTTAGCTAATGAAAAACTGTTTTTT
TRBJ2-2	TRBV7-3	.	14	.	CASSPRAGGGELFF	TGTGCCAGCAGCCCACGGGCGGGTGGCGGGGAGCTGTTTTTT
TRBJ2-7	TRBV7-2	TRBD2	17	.	CASSLVSGGLAGIQQYF	TGTGCCAGCAGCTTAGTAAGCGGGGGACTAGCGGGGATTCAGCAGTACTTC
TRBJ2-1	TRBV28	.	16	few	CASSALPGRTIDEQFF	TGTGCCAGCAGTGCCCTCCCGGGACGGACTATCGATGAGCAGTTCTTC
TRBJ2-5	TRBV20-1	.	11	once	CSASGEETQYF	TGCAGTGCTAGCGGGGAAGAGACCCAGTACTTC